This T cell receptor (beta chain) was recovered during a study of post-analysis software for immune sequencing data. In germline, CDR1 is DFQATT, CDR2 SNEGSKA (reference sequence). The CDR3 extends over 14 amino acids. The V and J ends lost 5 bases and 5 bases respectively, with 18 bases between them. Points on this clonotype: Its antigen is not identified.

Tagging with unique molecular identifiers was a feature of the TCR beta cDNA libraries. A single record per CDR3 protein comes from TCRdb applying MiXCR to the PCR reads. The table records about 760,000 distinct CDR3 sequences, around 27% of them present only once. Overall study findings and caveats: Controls' normalized Chao1 diversity significantly exceeded that of multiple sclerosis patients. Several TRBV segments were more frequent in patients than controls; TRBV5-6, TRBV5-1 and TRBV20-1 belonged to this group.

This clonotype was obtained from a girl under 18 with multiple sclerosis. What was sequenced was blood. The rearrangement links TRBV20-1 to TRBJ2-5; TRBD1 or TRBD2 may be the D gene (5 bases each). This CDR3 is CSAGRDVWGETQYF. CDR3 nucleotides: TGCAGTGCTGGCCGTGATGTGTGGGGGGAGACCCAGTACTTC.